This TCR beta chain derives from a study of T cells in localized non-small cell lung cancer. The table came from immunoSEQ multiplex PCR; TCRdb's copy has only in-frame clones and leaves some out. The sample has 86,000 or so clones; just under 85% are singletons. For this clone: No antigen is known for it.

Findings of the study overall: The study linked higher blood T cell density to longer overall survival. Multi-region tumor sequencing was not done, so intratumor heterogeneity could not be excluded. Exceeding tumor, uninvolved adjacent lung had the highest T cell clonality.

V lost 2 bases and J 1 base, leaving 16 bases between the germline ends. CDR1 is SGDLS, CDR2 YYNGEE, per germline. The CDR3 extends over 18 amino acids. Sequencing was performed on peripheral blood, taken before any cancer treatment. The sequence derives from a man between 40 and 75 years old with stage I lung adenocarcinoma. The rearrangement joins TRBV9 to TRBJ2-6; tentatively, D is TRBD1 (6 bases). CDR3 coding DNA: TGTGCCAGCAGCGTGGGGCTTGACAGGCTGTCTGGGGCCAACGTCCTGACTTTC. Protein product: CASSVGLDRLSGANVLTF.